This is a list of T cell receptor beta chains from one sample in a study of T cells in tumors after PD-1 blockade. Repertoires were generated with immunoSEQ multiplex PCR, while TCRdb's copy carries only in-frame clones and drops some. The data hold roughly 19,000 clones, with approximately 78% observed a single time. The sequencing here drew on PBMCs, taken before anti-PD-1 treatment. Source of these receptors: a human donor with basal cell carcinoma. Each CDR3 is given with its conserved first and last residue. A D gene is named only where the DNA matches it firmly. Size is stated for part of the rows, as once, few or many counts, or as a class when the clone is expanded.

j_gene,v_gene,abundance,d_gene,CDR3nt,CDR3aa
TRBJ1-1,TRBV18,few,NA,TGTGCCAGCTCACCACCACGGGACCTCACTGAAGCTTTCTTT,CASSPPRDLTEAFF
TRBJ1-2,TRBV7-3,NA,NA,TGTGCCAGCAGCTATGACAGTACTAACTATGGCTACACCTTC,CASSYDSTNYGYTF
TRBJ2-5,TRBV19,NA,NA,TGTGCCAGTAGTCCCGGGACCGCCCTGATAGAGACCCAGTACTTC,CASSPGTALIETQYF
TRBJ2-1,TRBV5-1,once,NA,TGCGCCAGCACTGCGACGGACGGTGAAGAGCAGTTCTTC,CASTATDGEEQFF
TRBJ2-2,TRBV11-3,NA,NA,TGTGCCAGCAGCCAGGACGGGAGGGAGCTGTTTTTT,CASSQDGRELFF
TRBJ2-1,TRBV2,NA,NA,TGTGCCAGCAGTGAATCGGTTGGAGGGGGCGTAGGCGATGAGCAGTTCTTC,CASSESVGGGVGDEQFF
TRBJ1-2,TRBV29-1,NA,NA,TGCAGCGCCCGAAACAGGGTCTCGATGGACTATGGCTACACCTTC,CSARNRVSMDYGYTF
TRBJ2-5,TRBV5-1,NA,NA,TGCGCCAGCAGCGGACACCAAGAGACCCAGTACTTC,CASSGHQETQYF
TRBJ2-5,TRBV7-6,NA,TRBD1,TGTGCCAGCAGCTCCAGGACAGGGGGCCAAGAGACCCAGTACTTC,CASSSRTGGQETQYF
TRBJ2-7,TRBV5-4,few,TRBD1,TGTGCCAGCAGCTCGGGAGGGACAGGGGGTTTCTACGAGCAGTACTTC,CASSSGGTGGFYEQYF
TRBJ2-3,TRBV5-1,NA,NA,TGCGCCAGCAGCTGGTGGGCAGGGCCTAGCACAGATACGCAGTATTTT,CASSWWAGPSTDTQYF
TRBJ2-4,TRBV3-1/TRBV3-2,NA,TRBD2,TGTGCCAGCAGCCAAGATTCTTGGGCGGGGGGGCCTATGGGCAAAAACATTCAGTACTTC,CASSQDSWAGGPMGKNIQYF
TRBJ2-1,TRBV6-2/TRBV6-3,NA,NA,TGTGCCAGCAGCCCCAGACTAGACAATGAGCAGTTCTTC,CASSPRLDNEQFF
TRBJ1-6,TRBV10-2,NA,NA,TGCGCCAGCAGCCCCAGTCTCATAAGGTCCAATAATTCACCCCTCCACTTT,CASSPSLIRSNNSPLHF
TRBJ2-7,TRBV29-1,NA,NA,TGCAGCGTTGAAGGAGTTTCCTACGAGCAGTACTTC,CSVEGVSYEQYF
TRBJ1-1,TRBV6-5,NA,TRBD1,TGTGCCAGCAGCCCACCGGGACAGCCTGAAGCTTTCTTT,CASSPPGQPEAFF
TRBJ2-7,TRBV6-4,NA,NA,TGTGCCAGCAGTGAGTGCAGGTCAACGTCTCCCCCTCCATGTCTCTACGAGCAGTACTTC,CASSECRSTSPPPCLYEQYF
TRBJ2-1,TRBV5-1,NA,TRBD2,TGCGCCAGCAGCTCCCCCACGTCGGGGACTATTTCCCCAAGGAGCTCCTACAATGAGCAGTTCTTC,CASSSPTSGTISPRSSYNEQFF
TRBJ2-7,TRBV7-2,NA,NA,TGTGCCAGCAGCTTAACCGGGTATCCCTACGAGCAGTACTTC,CASSLTGYPYEQYF
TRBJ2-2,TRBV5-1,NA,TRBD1,TGCGCCAGCAGCTTACGACAGGGGGAGACCGGGGAGCTGTTTTTT,CASSLRQGETGELFF
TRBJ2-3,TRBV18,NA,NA,TGTGCCAGCTCACGAGCGGGCGGAGATACGCAGTATTTT,CASSRAGGDTQYF
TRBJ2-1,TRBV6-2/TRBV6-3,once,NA,TGTGCCAGCAGCCCCGACTGGACCAATGAGCAGTTCTTC,CASSPDWTNEQFF
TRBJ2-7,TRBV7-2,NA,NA,TGTGCCAGCAGCTTAGTAGTCGGACAGCAGTACTTC,CASSLVVGQQYF
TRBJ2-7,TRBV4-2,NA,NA,TGTGCCAGCAGCCAAGATTTACGTACAACATCCTACGAGCAGTACTTC,CASSQDLRTTSYEQYF
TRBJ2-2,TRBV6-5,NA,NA,TGTGCCAGCAGTACCCCAGGGGTCGGGACCGGGGAGCTGTTTTTT,CASSTPGVGTGELFF
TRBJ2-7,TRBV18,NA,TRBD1,TGTGCCAGCTCACCGACAGGGGTTGGTTACGAGCAGTACTTC,CASSPTGVGYEQYF
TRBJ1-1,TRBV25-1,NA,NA,TGTGCCAGCAGTGAGGTCGAGGTTTCAGAGGCTTTCTTT,CASSEVEVSEAFF
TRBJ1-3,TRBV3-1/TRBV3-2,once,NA,TGTGCCAGCAGCCAACCCCGACAGCATCTCTCTGGAAACACCATATATTTT,CASSQPRQHLSGNTIYF
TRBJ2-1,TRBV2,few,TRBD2,TGTGCCAGCTGTTACGGGGGGGGGCGGGCGGGGAGCTCCTACAATGAGCAGTTCTTC,CASCYGGGRAGSSYNEQFF
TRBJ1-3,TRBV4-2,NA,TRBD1,TGTGCCAGCAGCCCGGACAGGCAAGGAAACACCATATATTTT,CASSPDRQGNTIYF
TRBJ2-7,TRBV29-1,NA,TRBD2,TGCAGCGTTGAAACGACTAGCGGTAGCTCCTACGAGCAGTACTTC,CSVETTSGSSYEQYF
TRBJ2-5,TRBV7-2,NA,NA,TGTGCCAGCAGCTTGCACACCCAAGAGACCCAGTACTTC,CASSLHTQETQYF
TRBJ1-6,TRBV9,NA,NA,TGTGCCAGCAGCGTTGGGGGAGGGAGGGGGAATTCACCCCTCCACTTT,CASSVGGGRGNSPLHF
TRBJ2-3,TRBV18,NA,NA,TGTGCCAGCGAAAAGGGGGGAAGCACAGATACGCAGTATTTT,CASEKGGSTDTQYF
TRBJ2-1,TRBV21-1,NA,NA,TGTGCCAGCAGCAAAGATGGTAGCTCCTACAATGAGCAGTTCTTC,CASSKDGSSYNEQFF